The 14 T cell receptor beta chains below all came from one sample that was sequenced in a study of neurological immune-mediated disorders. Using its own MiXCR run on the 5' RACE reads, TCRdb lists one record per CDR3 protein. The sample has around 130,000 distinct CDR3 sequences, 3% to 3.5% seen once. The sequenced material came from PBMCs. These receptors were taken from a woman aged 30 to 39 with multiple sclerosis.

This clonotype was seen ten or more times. The CDR3: CSAAPILAGYTDTQYF. Written as DNA, the CDR3 is TGCAGTGCTGCTCCGATACTAGCGGGGTATACAGATACGCAGTATTTT. The chain recombines TRBV20-1 with TRBJ2-3, with 10 bases fitting TRBD2. The CDR3 spans 16 residues. Germline assignment: CDR1 DFQATT and CDR2 SNEGSKA (reference sequence). The trim removed 5 bases at V and 3 bases at J, leaving 11 bases unmatched.

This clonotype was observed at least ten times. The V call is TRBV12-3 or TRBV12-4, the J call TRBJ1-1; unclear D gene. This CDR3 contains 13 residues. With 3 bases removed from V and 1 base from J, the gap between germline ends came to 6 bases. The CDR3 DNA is TGTGCCAGCAGTTTTAGCAGGAACACTGAAGCTTTCTTT. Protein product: CASSFSRNTEAFF.

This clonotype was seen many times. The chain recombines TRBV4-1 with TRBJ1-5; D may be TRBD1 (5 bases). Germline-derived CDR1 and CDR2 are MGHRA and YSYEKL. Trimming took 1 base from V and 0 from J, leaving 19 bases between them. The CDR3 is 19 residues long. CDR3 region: CASSQVDLGLGHSNQPQHF. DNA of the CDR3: TGCGCCAGCAGCCAAGTGGACTTAGGACTGGGGCATAGCAATCAGCCCCAGCATTTT.

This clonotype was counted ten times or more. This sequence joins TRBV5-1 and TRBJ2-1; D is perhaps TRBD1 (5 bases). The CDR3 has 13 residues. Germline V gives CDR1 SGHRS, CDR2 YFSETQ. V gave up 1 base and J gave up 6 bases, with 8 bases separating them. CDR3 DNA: TGCGCCAGCAGCTTGCATAGGGGCAATGAGCAGTTCTTC. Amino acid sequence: CASSLHRGNEQFF.

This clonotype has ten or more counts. CDR3 in amino acids: CSASSGRETQYF. DNA of the CDR3: TGCAGTGCCAGTAGCGGGAGGGAGACCCAGTACTTC. The chain uses TRBV20-1 and TRBJ2-5; 10 bases are a match to TRBD2. The CDR3 spans 12 residues. J lost 5 bases, V lost 6 bases, and 3 bases had no gene match. Germline lookup yields CDR1 DFQATT and CDR2 SNEGSKA (reference sequence).

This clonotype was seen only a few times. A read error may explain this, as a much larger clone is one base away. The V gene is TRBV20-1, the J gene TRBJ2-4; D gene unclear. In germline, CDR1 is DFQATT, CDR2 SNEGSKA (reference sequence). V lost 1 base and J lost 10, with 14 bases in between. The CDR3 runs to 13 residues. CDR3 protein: CSARVDRGKIQYF. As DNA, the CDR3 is TGCAGTGCTAGAGTGGACCGCGGCAAAATTCAGTACTTC.

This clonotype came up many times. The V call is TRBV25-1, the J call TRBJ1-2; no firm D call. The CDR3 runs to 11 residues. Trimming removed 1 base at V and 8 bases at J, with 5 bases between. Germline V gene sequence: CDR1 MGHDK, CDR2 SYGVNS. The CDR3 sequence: CASSELGGYTF. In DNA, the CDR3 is TGTGCCAGCAGTGAATTGGGAGGCTACACCTTC.

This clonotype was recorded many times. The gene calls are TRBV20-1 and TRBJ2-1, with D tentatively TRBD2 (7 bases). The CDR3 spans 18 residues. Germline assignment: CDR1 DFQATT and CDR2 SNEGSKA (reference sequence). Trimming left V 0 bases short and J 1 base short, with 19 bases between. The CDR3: CSARDPRSGGLSYNEQFF. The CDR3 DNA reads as TGCAGTGCTAGAGATCCCAGGTCGGGGGGCCTTTCCTACAATGAGCAGTTCTTC.

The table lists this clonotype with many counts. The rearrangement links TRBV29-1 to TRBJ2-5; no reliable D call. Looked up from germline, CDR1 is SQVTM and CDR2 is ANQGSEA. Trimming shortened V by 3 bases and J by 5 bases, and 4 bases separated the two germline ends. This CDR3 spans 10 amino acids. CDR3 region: CSVDLETQYF. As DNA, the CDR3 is TGCAGCGTTGATCTGGAGACCCAGTACTTC.

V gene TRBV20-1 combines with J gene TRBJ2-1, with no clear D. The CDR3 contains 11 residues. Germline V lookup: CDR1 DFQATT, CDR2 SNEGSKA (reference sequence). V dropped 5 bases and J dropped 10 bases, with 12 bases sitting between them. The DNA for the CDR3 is TGCAGTGCTGCAGGACCGGAAGAGCAGTTCTTC. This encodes CSAAGPEEQFF.

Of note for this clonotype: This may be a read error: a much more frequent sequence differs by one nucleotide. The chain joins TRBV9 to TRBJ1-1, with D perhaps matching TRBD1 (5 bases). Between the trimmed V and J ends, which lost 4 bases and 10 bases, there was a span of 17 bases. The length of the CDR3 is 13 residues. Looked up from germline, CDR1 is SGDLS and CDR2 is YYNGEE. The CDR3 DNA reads TGTGCCAGCAGCTCCGGGACCCTTGAGGTAGCTTTCTTT. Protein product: CASSSGTLEVAFF.

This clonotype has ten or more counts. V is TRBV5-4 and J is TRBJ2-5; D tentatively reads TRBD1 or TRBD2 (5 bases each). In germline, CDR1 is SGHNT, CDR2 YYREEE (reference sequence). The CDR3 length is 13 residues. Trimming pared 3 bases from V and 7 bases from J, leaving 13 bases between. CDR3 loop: CASSSRDGVTQYF. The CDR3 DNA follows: TGTGCCAGCAGCTCAAGGGACGGGGTGACCCAGTACTTC.

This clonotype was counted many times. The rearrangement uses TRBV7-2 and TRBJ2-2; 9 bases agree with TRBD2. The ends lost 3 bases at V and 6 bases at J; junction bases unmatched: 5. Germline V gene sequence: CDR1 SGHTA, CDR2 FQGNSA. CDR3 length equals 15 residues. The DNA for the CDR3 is TGTGCCAGCAGCTTGACTGGCGGGGGGGCCGGGGAGCTGTTTTTT. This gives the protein CASSLTGGGAGELFF.

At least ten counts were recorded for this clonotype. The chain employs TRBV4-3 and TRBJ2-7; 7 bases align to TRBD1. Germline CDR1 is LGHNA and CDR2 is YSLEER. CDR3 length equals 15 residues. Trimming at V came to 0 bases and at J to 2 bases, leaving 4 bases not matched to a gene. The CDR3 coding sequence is TGCGCCAGCAGCCAAGATCCGACAGGGCCCTACGAGCAGTACTTC. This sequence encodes CASSQDPTGPYEQYF.